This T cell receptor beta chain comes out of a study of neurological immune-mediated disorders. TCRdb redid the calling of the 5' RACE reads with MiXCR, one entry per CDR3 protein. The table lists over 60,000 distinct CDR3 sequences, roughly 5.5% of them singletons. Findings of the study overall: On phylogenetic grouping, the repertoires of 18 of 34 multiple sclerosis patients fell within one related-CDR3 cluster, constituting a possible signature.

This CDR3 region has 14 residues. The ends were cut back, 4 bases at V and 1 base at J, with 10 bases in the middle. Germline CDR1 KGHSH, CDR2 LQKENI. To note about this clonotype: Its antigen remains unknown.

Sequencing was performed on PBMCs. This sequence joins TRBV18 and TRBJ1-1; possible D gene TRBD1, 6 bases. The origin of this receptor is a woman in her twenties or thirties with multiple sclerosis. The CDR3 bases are TGTGCCAGCTCACTAAAACAGGGGAACACTGAAGCTTTCTTT. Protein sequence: CASSLKQGNTEAFF.